These 16 T cell receptor beta chains were sequenced from one sample in a study of spatial heterogeneity in lung cancer. A single record per CDR3 protein comes from TCRdb applying MiXCR to the 5' RACE reads. The table records around 110,000 distinct CDR3 sequences, 9.5% to 15% of them present only once. The time point: blood at routine non-recurrence follow-up after resection. From tumor, nontumor lung or frozen PBMC, whole RNA was taken unsorted for sequencing. The specimen was PBMCs, collected at follow-up. These receptors were collected from a male donor with early-stage non-small cell lung cancer.

The genes are TRBV28 and TRBJ2-3, with TRBD1 identical over 7 bases. In germline, CDR1 is MDHEN, CDR2 SYDVKM. Trimming at V came to 5 bases and at J to 1 base, leaving 3 bases not matched to a gene. The CDR3 sequence is 14 residues long. The CDR3 DNA follows: TGTGCCAGCAGTAAGACAGGGCGCACAGATACGCAGTATTTT. This gives the protein CASSKTGRTDTQYF.

This chain links TRBV14 with TRBJ1-1; no clear D. Trimming cost V 5 bases and J 11 bases, with 15 bases left between them. The CDR3 sequence is 12 residues long. Germline V gene sequence: CDR1 SGHDN, CDR2 FVKESK. The CDR3 sequence is CASSKGTRSAFF. The CDR3 DNA is TGTGCCAGCAGCAAAGGTACCCGCTCGGCTTTCTTT.

This clonotype was seen many times. V usage is TRBV28 and J usage is TRBJ2-6; a weak D match, TRBD2 (5 bases). Germline lookup yields CDR1 MDHEN and CDR2 SYDVKM. The ends were cut back, 5 bases at V and 0 bases at J, with 11 bases in the middle. The CDR3 runs to 16 residues. DNA for the CDR3: TGTGCCAGCAGTATTCCCAGCGGCTCTGGGGCCAACGTCCTGACTTTC. Its protein product is CASSIPSGSGANVLTF.

The V and J genes are TRBV20-1 and TRBJ1-5, with a weak D call TRBD1 (6 bases). Trimming removed 6 bases from V and 2 bases from J, with 17 bases in between. From germline, CDR1 is DFQATT and CDR2 SNEGSKA (reference sequence). This CDR3 contains 15 residues. The CDR3 DNA reads as TGCAGTGCCCCCCCCAAGGCAGGGGGCAATCAGCCCCAGCATTTT. It specifies CSAPPKAGGNQPQHF.

Many counts were recorded for this clonotype. This chain connects TRBV9 to TRBJ2-1; either TRBD1 or TRBD2 may fit D (6 bases each). Between the trimmed V and J ends, which lost 6 bases and 4 bases, there was a span of 8 bases. CDR1 and CDR2 from the germline V gene are SGDLS and YYNGEE. This CDR3 is built from 12 residues. The DNA of the CDR3 is TGTGCCAGCAAAGGGGGGTACAATGAGCAGTTCTTC. This codes for CASKGGYNEQFF.

This clonotype was recorded a few times. The rearrangement links TRBV20-1 to TRBJ1-6; perhaps TRBD1 as D (5 bases). Germline V gene data show CDR1 as DFQATT and CDR2 as SNEGSKA (reference sequence). Between the trimmed V and J ends, which lost 5 bases and 4 bases, there was a span of 9 bases. CDR3 length equals 13 residues. The CDR3 DNA reads TGCAGTGCTGAGGGGCAGTATAATTCACCCCTCCACTTT. Translation: CSAEGQYNSPLHF.

The chain is built from TRBV9 and TRBJ1-1; D gene unclear. V was pared by 3 bases and J by 0 bases, with 6 bases between. The CDR3 extends over 13 amino acids. The germline V gene encodes CDR1 SGDLS and CDR2 YYNGEE. The CDR3 DNA is TGTGCCAGCAGCGCAGAAGTGAACACTGAAGCTTTCTTT. This translates into CASSAEVNTEAFF.

This clonotype was seen ten or more times. This rearrangement joins TRBV18 to TRBJ2-2; TRBD2 matches 10 bases. The CDR3 is made up of 16 amino acids. Per germline, CDR1 KGHSH and CDR2 LQKENI. V trimming: 6 bases; J trimming: 4 bases; junction bases outside the gene matches: 8. The CDR3 DNA reads as TGTGCCAGCTCCCCTAGCGGGGGATCGATCACCGGGGAGCTGTTTTTT. It encodes CASSPSGGSITGELFF.

The rearrangement uses TRBV5-5 and TRBJ2-1; the D gene could be TRBD1 or TRBD2 (6 bases each). The CDR3 has 15 amino acids. Trimming shortened V by 1 base and J by 2 bases, and 10 bases separated the two germline ends. The germline V gene has CDR1 SGHKS and CDR2 YYEKEE (reference sequence). CDR3 nucleotide sequence: TGTGCCAGCAGCTTGTGGCGGGACACCTACAATGAGCAGTTCTTC. Protein sequence: CASSLWRDTYNEQFF.

The chain joins TRBV6-2 or TRBV6-3 to TRBJ1-5; D ambiguous. Trimming took 2 bases from V and 4 from J, leaving 6 bases between them. The germline V gene encodes CDR1 MNHEY and CDR2 SVGEGT. This CDR3 comprises 13 residues. DNA of the CDR3: TGTGCCAGCAGTTACGGGCAGAATCAGCCCCAGCATTTT. Translation: CASSYGQNQPQHF.

In this sample, this clonotype turned up a few times. V and J are TRBV18 and TRBJ2-1; the D is unclear. This CDR3 is built from 13 residues. V was pared by 2 bases and J by 7 bases, with 9 bases between. The germline V gene has CDR1 KGHSH and CDR2 LQKENI. This chain's CDR3 is CASSPDGMNEQFF. CDR3 nucleotides: TGTGCCAGCTCACCAGACGGTATGAATGAGCAGTTCTTC.

This clonotype appeared a few times. The junction and the germline gene differ at one end; a read error may be behind it. This CDR3 is CASSFVTTDFNQPRHF. The CDR3 coding sequence is TGTGCCAGCAGTTTCGTAACGACGGATTTCAATCAGCCCCGGCATTTT. The V call is TRBV28, the J call TRBJ1-5; D unresolved. CDR3 length: 16 amino acids. Germline assignment: CDR1 MDHEN and CDR2 SYDVKM. Full variable domain (missing parts from reference TRBV28 and TRBJ1-5): DVKVTQSSRYLVKRTGEKVFLECVQDMDHENMFWYRQDPGLGLRLIYFSYDVKMKEKGDIPEGYSVSREKKERFSLILESASTNQTSMYLCASSFVTTDFNQPRHFGDGTRLSIL.

The V call is TRBV4-3, the J call TRBJ1-2; 7 nucleotides align to TRBD1. With 4 bases clipped from V and 1 base from J, the junction kept 9 bases outside the gene matches. The CDR3 has 16 amino acids. Germline V gives CDR1 LGHNA, CDR2 YSLEER. Here the CDR3 reads CASSPWTGGINYGYTF. The DNA of the CDR3 is TGCGCCAGCAGCCCTTGGACAGGCGGAATTAACTATGGCTACACCTTC.

This clonotype was counted at least ten times. This sequence joins TRBV28 and TRBJ1-1; D is possibly TRBD1 (6 bases). CDR3 length: 13 amino acids. Germline V gene lookup returns CDR1 MDHEN and CDR2 SYDVKM. Trimming stripped 5 bases from V and 6 bases from J, with 13 bases between. The CDR3 loop is CASSPGGRPEAFF. CDR3 bases: TGTGCCAGCAGTCCCGGGGGCAGGCCTGAAGCTTTCTTT.

This clonotype has at least ten counts. The rearrangement joins TRBV20-1 to TRBJ2-6; no definite D call. The germline V gene has CDR1 DFQATT and CDR2 SNEGSKA (reference sequence). Trimming cost V 6 bases and J 4 bases, with 7 bases left between them. The CDR3 is 12 residues long. This CDR3 reads CSAAPGANVLTF. CDR3 DNA sequence: TGCAGTGCGGCCCCGGGGGCCAACGTCCTGACTTTC.

This chain connects TRBV20-1 to TRBJ1-2, with TRBD1 matching 10 bases. Germline V gives CDR1 DFQATT, CDR2 SNEGSKA (reference sequence). The CDR3 contains 13 residues. The trim removed 6 bases at V and 1 base at J, leaving 2 bases unmatched. The CDR3 spells CSAGDRGNYGYTF. In DNA, the CDR3 is TGCAGTGCCGGGGACAGGGGTAACTATGGCTACACCTTC.